Below are 30 T cell receptor beta chains sequenced from a single sample in a study of blood T cell repertoires in COVID-19. Sequenced by immunoSEQ multiplex PCR; TCRdb stores in-frame clones only, minus some. There are about 180,000 clones in the sample; over 70% occur only once, and about 7% lies in the top ten. The sequenced material came from peripheral blood. The origin of the receptors is a woman in her forties with COVID-19, enrolled during active disease.

The chain carries TRBV28 and TRBJ2-2; D is ambiguous. Trimming removed 1 base at V and 9 bases at J, with 3 bases between. There are 11 residues in the CDR3. Germline V gene lookup returns CDR1 MDHEN and CDR2 SYDVKM. CDR3 DNA: TGTGCCAGCAGTTTATCTAGGGAGCTGTTTTTT. Its translation is CASSLSRELFF.

This clone was counted between two and nine times. This rearrangement joins TRBV2 to TRBJ1-4, with D uncertain. The V gene's germline CDR1 is SNHLY and CDR2 FYNNEI. This CDR3 region has 17 residues. V lost 8 bases to trimming and J lost 13 bases, with 32 bases between them. Here the CDR3 DNA reads TGTGCCAGCCTGCAGAGCCAGTCGGGTTTCGGGGTTTCGGGACTGTTTTTT. This gives the protein CASLQSQSGFGVSGLFF.

The chain carries TRBV7-3 and TRBJ2-2; 7 bases map to TRBD2. The CDR3 extends over 15 amino acids. In germline, CDR1 is SGHTA, CDR2 FQGTGA. Trimming took 4 bases from V and 5 from J; bases not matched to a gene: 7. This chain's CDR3 is CASSSSGTYTGELFF. Here the CDR3 DNA reads TGTGCCAGCAGCTCCAGCGGGACTTATACCGGGGAGCTGTTTTTT.

The V call is TRBV19, the J call TRBJ2-2, with 7 bases fitting TRBD2. J gave up 6 bases and V 5 bases, and 18 bases lay outside the gene matches. This CDR3 comprises 18 residues. Germline V gives CDR1 LNHDA, CDR2 SQIVND (reference sequence). CDR3 sequence (DNA): TGTGCCAGTAGTTCCCGAGGGAGCGGGAACGAGGAAGCCGGGGAGCTGTTTTTT. It codes for CASSSRGSGNEEAGELFF.

This clone was observed once. The chain couples TRBV28 to TRBJ1-3; D ambiguous. Per the germline V gene, CDR1 is MDHEN and CDR2 is SYDVKM. V was shortened by 7 bases and J by 4 bases, with 11 bases between the two germline ends. The CDR3 loop spans 13 amino acids. The CDR3 is CASTTSVGNTIYF. The CDR3 nucleotides read TGTGCCAGCACCACATCTGTCGGAAACACCATATATTTT.

The rearrangement uses TRBV19 and TRBJ1-5; the D gene is possibly TRBD1 (5 bases). This CDR3 is built from 10 residues. The V gene lost 9 bases and the J gene lost 9 bases, with 9 bases spanning the gap. Germline CDR1 and CDR2: LNHDA and SQIVND (reference sequence). The CDR3 DNA reads TGTGCCAGCGCGGGGGGGCCCCAGCATTTT. Translated: CASAGGPQHF.

The V call is TRBV29-1, the J call TRBJ2-5; D may be TRBD2 (5 bases). The ends were cut back, 6 bases at V and 5 bases at J, with 16 bases in the middle. The CDR3 loop spans 13 amino acids. The germline V gene encodes CDR1 SQVTM and CDR2 ANQGSEA. In DNA, the CDR3 is TGCAGCGTCCTCCACATCGGGGTGGAGACCCAGTACTTC. Its protein is CSVLHIGVETQYF.

The chain links TRBV5-4 to TRBJ1-2; 8 bases are shared with TRBD1. Germline assignment: CDR1 SGHNT and CDR2 YYREEE (reference sequence). V shed 0 bases and J 6 bases; nucleotides not matched to a gene: 4. This CDR3 has 14 amino acids. The CDR3 DNA reads TGTGCCAGCAGCTTGGCTAGGACAGGGCATGGCTACACCTTC. Translating it yields CASSLARTGHGYTF.

This clone turned up a few times. The chain has TRBV27 and TRBJ2-5; 9 nucleotides match TRBD2. The CDR3 consists of 14 residues. V shed 7 bases and J 4 bases; nucleotides not matched to a gene: 7. CDR1 is MNHEY, CDR2 SMNVEV, per germline (reference sequence). The CDR3 sequence: CASTTRRGGETQYF. The CDR3 nucleotides are TGTGCCAGCACTACCAGGCGGGGGGGAGAGACCCAGTACTTC.

This clone was observed a few times. The DNA for the CDR3 is TGTGCCAGCAGTCTAGGGAACAGGGGCGTTAGGGAAAAACTGTTTTTT. Its protein is CASSLGNRGVREKLFF. This rearrangement joins TRBV28 to TRBJ1-4; 7 bases map to TRBD1. Germline CDR1 MDHEN, CDR2 SYDVKM. The CDR3 sequence is 16 residues long. Trimming removed 5 bases from V and 8 bases from J; junction bases left unmatched: 14.

The chain joins TRBV7-9 to TRBJ1-1; tentative D call: TRBD1 (5 bases). Between the trimmed V and J ends, which lost 6 bases and 4 bases, there was a span of 21 bases. Germline V lookup: CDR1 SEHNR, CDR2 FQNEAQ (reference sequence). The CDR3 sequence is 16 residues long. This CDR3 is CASSHGGLWGATEAFF. In nucleotides, the CDR3 is TGTGCCAGCAGTCACGGGGGGTTATGGGGTGCCACTGAAGCTTTCTTT.

The CDR3 DNA reads as TGTGCCAGCAGCCCAGATGGTGGGAGGAACACTGAAGCTTTCTTT. As protein: CASSPDGGRNTEAFF. V gene TRBV7-9 combines with J gene TRBJ1-1; no firm D call. This CDR3 spans 15 amino acids. V was cut by 5 bases and J by 1 base, with 14 bases left in between. Germline V gives CDR1 SEHNR, CDR2 FQNEAQ (reference sequence).

This rearrangement joins TRBV6-4 to TRBJ1-4, with 9 bases lining up with TRBD1. After removal of 2 bases from V and 12 bases from J, the junction contained 10 bases not matched to a gene. The CDR3 contains 15 residues. Germline V gene lookup returns CDR1 MRHNA and CDR2 SNTAGT. The CDR3 bases are TGTGCCAGCAGTGACCGTCCCGGGACAGGGACGGAACTGTTTTTT. Translation gives CASSDRPGTGTELFF.

This chain uses TRBV2 with TRBJ2-7; D not resolved. Deletions cut 8 bases from V and 0 bases from J, with 23 bases between. CDR3 length equals 17 residues. Germline lookup yields CDR1 SNHLY and CDR2 FYNNEI. The CDR3 DNA sequence: TGTGCCAGCCTGTTTCGGAGCCGCATGATGAGCTCCTACGAGCAGTACTTC. This translates into CASLFRSRMMSSYEQYF.

V and J are TRBV12-5 and TRBJ2-2, with TRBD1 as a possible D gene (6 bases). This CDR3 spans 15 amino acids. Germline V CDR1 and CDR2: LGHNT, FRNRAP. The germline V and J ends were trimmed by 5 bases and 0 bases, with 10 bases remaining between them. In DNA form, the CDR3 reads TGTGCTAGTGGTATCGGACAGTCGAACACCGGGGAGCTGTTTTTT. Translating it yields CASGIGQSNTGELFF.

The rearrangement uses TRBV28 and TRBJ1-1; D gene uncertain. The CDR3 sequence is 14 residues long. CDR1 MDHEN and CDR2 SYDVKM come from the germline V gene. V was trimmed by 1 base and J by 9 bases, leaving 15 bases between them. CDR3 in amino acids: CASSLSEGLGQAFF. The CDR3 DNA follows: TGTGCCAGCAGTTTATCTGAGGGCTTAGGGCAAGCTTTCTTT.

The V gene is TRBV6-6, the J gene TRBJ1-4, with D tentatively TRBD1 (6 bases). V was cut by 5 bases and J by 8 bases, with 24 bases left in between. CDR1 and CDR2 (germline): MNHNY, SVGAGI (reference sequence). The CDR3 has 17 amino acids. CDR3 amino acids: CASSRRSLQGMGEKLFF. The CDR3 nucleotides are TGTGCCAGCAGTCGCAGGTCCTTACAGGGAATGGGAGAAAAACTGTTTTTT.

The chain uses TRBV2 and TRBJ2-3, with 12 bases that match TRBD2. With V trimmed by 4 bases and J by 4 bases, 3 bases remained unmatched. Germline-derived CDR1 and CDR2 are SNHLY and FYNNEI. This CDR3 has 15 residues. CDR3 loop: CASSALAGGPDTQYF. CDR3 coding DNA: TGTGCCAGCAGTGCGCTAGCGGGGGGGCCAGATACGCAGTATTTT.

V and J are TRBV19 and TRBJ2-1, with unresolved D. The germline V gene encodes CDR1 LNHDA and CDR2 SQIVND (reference sequence). Deletions cut 10 bases from V and 0 bases from J, with 10 bases between. The CDR3 loop spans 13 amino acids. The CDR3 DNA sequence: TGTGCCACCGAGACGGGCTCCTACAATGAGCAGTTCTTC. Protein: CATETGSYNEQFF.

V is TRBV9 and J is TRBJ1-2, with 9 nucleotides matching TRBD1. J was trimmed by 6 bases and V by 3 bases; bases with no gene match: 12. Germline CDR1 is SGDLS and CDR2 is YYNGEE. This CDR3 region has 16 residues. CDR3 sequence (DNA): TGTGCCAGCAGCGCGCGCACAGGGGGCGCGGTCGATGGCTACACCTTC. This codes for CASSARTGGAVDGYTF.

The chain employs TRBV7-9 and TRBJ1-1; 9 nucleotides line up with TRBD1. CDR3 length: 19 residues. Trimming cost V 1 base and J 5 bases; bases outside gene matches: 17. CDR1 is SEHNR and CDR2 is FQNEAQ in the germline V gene (reference sequence). CDR3 nucleotide sequence: TGTGCCAGCAGCTTAGACCCATTCAAATCGGGACAGGGAAGAACTGAAGCTTTCTTT. Translating it yields CASSLDPFKSGQGRTEAFF.

The V gene is TRBV6-5, the J gene TRBJ1-1, with 7 bases matching TRBD1. The CDR3 covers 14 residues. V was clipped by 5 bases and J by 0 bases; unmatched bases: 3. Germline CDR1 and CDR2: MNHEY and SVGAGI. CDR3 protein: CASSLRGMNTEAFF. The CDR3 DNA sequence: TGTGCCAGCAGTCTCAGGGGGATGAACACTGAAGCTTTCTTT.

This clone came up once. The V and J genes are TRBV11-2 and TRBJ2-3; D is possibly TRBD2 (5 bases). Trimming cost V 4 bases and J 10 bases, with 21 bases left between them. The CDR3 totals 15 residues. CDR1 SGHAT and CDR2 FQNNGV come from the germline V gene. The CDR3 reads CASSSQNTREPAQYF. The CDR3 nucleotides read TGTGCCAGCAGCTCGCAGAACACAAGGGAGCCGGCGCAGTATTTT.

This chain links TRBV18 with TRBJ1-1, with D unclear. Between the trimmed V and J ends, which lost 2 bases and 0 bases, there was a span of 7 bases. This CDR3 spans 14 amino acids. Germline CDR1 reads KGHSH; CDR2 reads LQKENI. This CDR3 reads CASSPSTVNTEAFF. The CDR3 region has the DNA TGTGCCAGCTCACCATCTACAGTGAACACTGAAGCTTTCTTT.

This sequence joins TRBV23-1 and TRBJ2-7; D unclear. TRBV23-1 is known as an ORF, though its function is uncertain. The V gene lost 7 bases and the J gene lost 3 bases, with 16 bases spanning the gap. CDR3 length: 14 residues. The DNA of the CDR3 is TGCGCCAGCACCCGTCCTCCGCAGCGCTACGAGCAGTACTTC. Amino acid sequence: CASTRPPQRYEQYF.

The V call is TRBV6-5, the J call TRBJ2-1, with D possibly matching TRBD1 (6 bases). Germline CDR1 is MNHEY and CDR2 is SVGAGI. V lost 6 bases to trimming and J lost 5 bases, with 17 bases between them. The CDR3 totals 15 residues. CDR3 region: CASRSGGTGHNEQFF. The CDR3, as DNA: TGTGCCAGCAGAAGTGGGGGAACAGGGCACAATGAGCAGTTCTTC.

This rearrangement joins TRBV5-4 to TRBJ1-2; 7 bases match TRBD1. This CDR3 has 15 residues. Germline V gene data show CDR1 as SGHNT and CDR2 as YYREEE (reference sequence). The J segment lost 3 bases and the V segment lost 6 bases, leaving 11 bases of the junction unmatched. CDR3 nucleotides: TGTGCCAGCACCCCGGCCACAGGGGTCGACTATGGCTACACCTTC. Encoded protein: CASTPATGVDYGYTF. The whole variable domain, filled in from reference TRBV5-4 and TRBJ1-2, reads ETGVTQSPTHLIKTRGQQVTLRCSSQSGHNTVSWYQQALGQGPQFIFQYYREEENGRGNFPPRFSGLQFPNYSSELNVNALELDDSALYLCASTPATGVDYGYTFGSGTRLTVV.

The chain recombines TRBV27 with TRBJ1-5; 9 positions agree with TRBD1. In germline, CDR1 is MNHEY, CDR2 SMNVEV (reference sequence). J gave up 7 bases and V 6 bases, and 7 bases lay outside the gene matches. This CDR3 contains 14 residues. In DNA form, the CDR3 reads TGTGCCAGCAGAGGAGCACAGGGGGCGCAGCCCCAGCATTTT. Residues: CASRGAQGAQPQHF.

The V and J genes are TRBV3-1 (or the pseudogene TRBV3-2) and TRBJ1-2; D might be TRBD1 (5 bases). Germline CDR1 reads LGHDT; CDR2 reads YNNKEL (reference sequence). The CDR3 runs 12 residues. Between the trimmed V and J ends, which lost 5 bases and 8 bases, there was a span of 12 bases. The CDR3 protein is CASSAWGGGYTF. CDR3 DNA: TGTGCCAGCAGCGCGTGGGGGGGAGGCTACACCTTC.

The chain recombines TRBV4-1 with TRBJ1-2; TRBD1 matches at 7 bases. Germline V gives CDR1 MGHRA, CDR2 YSYEKL. V lost 0 bases, J lost 4 bases, and 5 bases stayed unmatched. The CDR3 runs 15 residues. In DNA, the CDR3 is TGCGCCAGCAGCCAAGATCATGCAGGGGGCTATGGCTACACCTTC. Its translation is CASSQDHAGGYGYTF.